The clone carrying this T cell receptor (beta chain) came up a few times. Its antigen is currently unknown. This specimen belongs to a study of T cell therapy after organ transplantation. Study details: T cells were expanded about 2 weeks with 30 CMV class I/II epitopes. After therapy, patients were monitored for around 29 weeks. CD8+ T cells dominated most cell therapy products, and virus-specific CD4+ T cells were undetectable. Most products contained multiple CMV specificities restricted through one or more HLA alleles.

The germline CDR1 and CDR2 sequences are LGHNA and YSLEER. Trimming shortened V by 0 bases and J by 1 base, and 9 bases separated the two germline ends. The CDR3 consists of 15 residues. The protocol was immunoSEQ multiplex PCR, while the TCRdb copy is restricted to in-frame clones and leaves out a portion. This table has roughly 1,100 clones, around 38% appearing once. Therapy product cells were restimulated with a CMV peptide pool for more than three hours, then IFN-gamma-secreting cells were captured. This TCR derives from a human patient who had received a solid organ transplant and had CMV disease. A share of the T cells may be of graft donor origin. This rearrangement joins TRBV4-3 to TRBJ1-1; D is unclear. The specimen was cultured CD8+ T cells. This chain's CDR3 is CASSQEASSNTEAFF. In nucleotides, the CDR3 is TGCGCCAGCAGCCAAGAGGCCAGCTCGAACACTGAAGCTTTCTTT.